The 18 T cell receptor beta chains listed next were all sequenced from one sample in a study of cytomegalovirus exposure and HLA in healthy donors. The PCR ran on 60 Vbeta and 13 Jbeta primers. TCRdb's table, derived via immunoSEQ multiplex PCR, lists solely in-frame clones and lacks some. Here the sample spans 35,000 to 45,000 clones, roughly half being singletons. The sequencing sample was made of PBMCs. These receptors originate from a human donor in good health.

V usage is TRBV15 and J usage is TRBJ2-3; D is unclear. Deletions cut 0 bases from V and 4 bases from J, with 11 bases between. Germline loops: CDR1 LNHNV, CDR2 YYDKDF (reference sequence). The CDR3 extends over 15 amino acids. The CDR3 loop is CATSREISAADTQYF. The DNA for the CDR3 is TGTGCCACCAGCAGAGAGATTTCTGCGGCAGATACGCAGTATTTT.

The chain is built from TRBV6-5 and TRBJ1-4; weak D call: TRBD1 (6 bases). The CDR3 consists of 15 residues. V dropped 4 bases and J dropped 7 bases, with 16 bases sitting between them. CDR1 is MNHEY and CDR2 is SVGAGI in the germline V gene. The CDR3 region has the DNA TGTGCCAGCAGTTTACGTAGTGGGACATCTGAAAAACTGTTTTTT. This encodes CASSLRSGTSEKLFF.

The chain recombines TRBV10-3 with TRBJ2-7, with 10 nucleotides matching TRBD1. V lost 6 bases and J lost 5; bases outside the gene matches: 10. This CDR3 contains 15 residues. Germline CDR1 and CDR2: ENHRY and SYGVKD. Here the CDR3 DNA reads TGTGCCATCAGGGACCGGGACAGGGGTGCCAACGAGCAGTACTTC. Translating gives CAIRDRDRGANEQYF.

The chain is built from TRBV19 and TRBJ1-5, with 8 bases fitting TRBD1. J was trimmed by 2 bases and V by 2 bases; bases with no gene match: 5. The CDR3 is 16 residues long. Germline CDR1 LNHDA, CDR2 SQIVND (reference sequence). CDR3 in DNA: TGTGCCAGTAGTATACCTGGACAGGGTGGCAATCAGCCCCAGCATTTT. This gives the protein CASSIPGQGGNQPQHF.

The rearrangement links TRBV7-2 to TRBJ2-7; 7 nucleotides agree with TRBD2. CDR3 size: 19 residues. Germline V gene data show CDR1 as SGHTA and CDR2 as FQGNSA. V was clipped by 1 base and J by 5 bases; unmatched bases: 20. The CDR3 DNA follows: TGTGCCAGCAGCTTAGGAGGGCGGGGGACCACTGCACTGGGACACGAGCAGTACTTC. It translates to CASSLGGRGTTALGHEQYF.

The genes are TRBV11-3 and TRBJ1-5; 8 nucleotides align to TRBD1. Trimming at V came to 2 bases and at J to 2 bases, leaving 5 bases not matched to a gene. Germline CDR1 reads SGHNT; CDR2 reads YENEEA. CDR3 length equals 16 residues. The CDR3 is CASSLSAGQGNQPQHF. DNA of the CDR3: TGTGCCAGCAGCTTAAGTGCGGGACAGGGCAATCAGCCCCAGCATTTT.

The CDR3 loop reads CASSGGSGRMTGELFF. CDR3 nucleotide sequence: TGTGCCAGCAGCGGGGGTAGCGGGAGAATGACCGGGGAGCTGTTTTTT. This chain joins TRBV9 and TRBJ2-2, with 9 bases fitting TRBD2. CDR1 is SGDLS and CDR2 is YYNGEE in the germline V gene. V was clipped by 3 bases and J by 5 bases; unmatched bases: 8. The CDR3 has 16 amino acids.

This clone was recorded once. V gene TRBV5-5 combines with J gene TRBJ1-3; D is ambiguous. V was trimmed by 2 bases and J by 0 bases, leaving 9 bases between them. The CDR3 is made up of 15 amino acids. CDR1 SGHKS and CDR2 YYEKEE come from the germline V gene (reference sequence). DNA of the CDR3: TGTGCCAGCAGCTTTTTTGGAGTCTCTGGAAACACCATATATTTT. Amino acid sequence: CASSFFGVSGNTIYF.

The chain joins TRBV7-3 to TRBJ1-6; 8 bases fit TRBD1. In germline, CDR1 is SGHTA, CDR2 FQGTGA. This CDR3 contains 15 residues. V gave up 5 bases and J gave up 9 bases; unmatched junction bases: 9. The CDR3: CASSPGTGPSSPLHF. The CDR3 nucleotides are TGTGCCAGCAGCCCCGGGACAGGCCCTAGTTCACCCCTCCACTTT.

This chain joins TRBV5-1 and TRBJ1-1; D call uncertain. V dropped 0 bases and J dropped 6 bases, with 12 bases sitting between them. The CDR3 sequence is 14 residues long. CDR1 is SGHRS, CDR2 YFSETQ, per germline. In DNA form, the CDR3 reads TGCGCCAGCAGCTTGGAGGTCCCCGGGGCTGAAGCTTTCTTT. Protein sequence: CASSLEVPGAEAFF. Full variable domain (rest looked up from reference TRBV5-1 and TRBJ1-1): KAGVTQTPRYLIKTRGQQVTLSCSPISGHRSVSWYQQTPGQGLQFLFEYFSETQRNKGNFPGRFSGRQFSNSRSEMNVSTLELGDSALYLCASSLEVPGAEAFFGQGTRLTVV.

This clone was counted only a few times. The rearrangement joins TRBV6-5 to TRBJ2-3, with 8 bases lining up with TRBD2. Germline V CDR1 and CDR2: MNHEY, SVGAGI. The CDR3 loop spans 16 amino acids. The ends lost 0 bases at V and 1 base at J; junction bases unmatched: 3. CDR3 amino acids: CASSYSSLAGTDTQYF. CDR3 sequence (DNA): TGTGCCAGCAGTTACTCGTCACTAGCGGGCACAGATACGCAGTATTTT.

The chain recombines TRBV11-1 with TRBJ1-1, with 8 bases lining up with TRBD1. CDR3 length: 16 amino acids. Germline lookup yields CDR1 SGHAT and CDR2 FQDESV (reference sequence). The V gene end was trimmed by 5 bases and the J gene end by 0 bases; junction bases not matched to a gene: 8. CDR3 DNA sequence: TGTGCCAGCAGCCTTCAGGGGGCAGGGGTGAACACTGAAGCTTTCTTT. Its protein is CASSLQGAGVNTEAFF.

The chain uses TRBV6-5 and TRBJ1-1; 8 nucleotides align to TRBD1. With 4 bases clipped from V and 4 bases from J, the junction kept 8 bases outside the gene matches. Germline CDR1 reads MNHEY; CDR2 reads SVGAGI. The CDR3 contains 15 residues. In DNA form, the CDR3 reads TGTGCCAGCAGTTCCCGACAGGGGATCGCCACTGAAGCTTTCTTT. Encoded protein: CASSSRQGIATEAFF.

The V gene is TRBV2, the J gene TRBJ2-7, with 7 bases aligning to TRBD2. CDR1 and CDR2 from the germline V gene are SNHLY and FYNNEI. The CDR3 extends over 16 amino acids. V lost 7 bases and J lost 5; bases outside the gene matches: 17. The CDR3 DNA sequence: TGTGCCAGCACCGGATCGGGGAGGCGGGAGCGCCACGAGCAGTACTTC. Translated, it gives CASTGSGRRERHEQYF.

The rearrangement joins TRBV27 to TRBJ2-2; maybe TRBD2 (5 bases). V shed 6 bases and J shed 5 bases, with 13 bases lying between them. The CDR3 length is 14 residues. Germline values: CDR1 MNHEY, CDR2 SMNVEV (reference sequence). The CDR3 DNA is TGTGCCAGCAGCCTCCAGTCGGGGACCGGGGAGCTGTTTTTT. It yields the protein CASSLQSGTGELFF.

Concerning this clone itself: The sample carries other DNA sequences with the same CDR3. The CDR3 loop is CASSSGQGVTYEQYF. In DNA form, the CDR3 reads TGTGCCAGCAGCTCAGGACAGGGGGTAACCTACGAGCAGTACTTC. The V gene is TRBV9, the J gene TRBJ2-7, with 10 bases identical to TRBD1. The CDR3 consists of 15 residues. Per germline, CDR1 SGDLS and CDR2 YYNGEE. The V segment lost 4 bases and the J segment 2 bases; nucleotides outside the gene matches: 6. Full variable domain (remainder filled in from reference TRBV9 and TRBJ2-7): DSGVTQTPKHLITATGQRVTLRCSPRSGDLSVYWYQQSLDQGLQFLIQYYNGEERAKGNILERFSAQQFPDLHSELNLSSLELGDSALYFCASSSGQGVTYEQYFGPGTRLTVT.

The chain is built from TRBV4-3 and TRBJ1-2; no clear D gene. V gave up 0 bases and J gave up 5 bases, with 22 bases separating them. The CDR3 is 18 amino acids. The germline CDR1 and CDR2 sequences are LGHNA and YSLEER. Written as DNA, the CDR3 is TGCGCCAGCAGCCAAGAAAGGGAGTCCAATTCCTTCTCTTATGGCTACACCTTC. This sequence encodes CASSQERESNSFSYGYTF.

This clone was picked up a small number of times. The same CDR3 arises from other DNA sequences in this sample as well. The V gene is TRBV7-2, the J gene TRBJ2-1; D is perhaps TRBD2 (5 bases). The germline V and J ends were trimmed by 5 bases and 2 bases, with 7 bases remaining between them. Germline V gene sequence: CDR1 SGHTA, CDR2 FQGNSA. CDR3 length: 13 residues. CDR3 amino acids: CASSLTTYNEQFF. The CDR3 nucleotides are TGTGCCAGCAGCCTGACTACCTACAATGAGCAGTTCTTC.